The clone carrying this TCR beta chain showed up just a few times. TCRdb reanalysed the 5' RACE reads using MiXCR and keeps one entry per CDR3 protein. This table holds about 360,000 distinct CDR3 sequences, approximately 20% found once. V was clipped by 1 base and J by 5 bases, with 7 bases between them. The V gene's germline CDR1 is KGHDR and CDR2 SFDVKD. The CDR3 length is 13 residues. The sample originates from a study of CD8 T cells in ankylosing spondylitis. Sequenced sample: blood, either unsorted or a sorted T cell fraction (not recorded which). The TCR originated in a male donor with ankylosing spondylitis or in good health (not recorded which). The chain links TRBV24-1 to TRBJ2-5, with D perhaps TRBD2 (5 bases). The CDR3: CATSDFRRETQYF. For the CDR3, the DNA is TGTGCCACCAGTGATTTCCGGAGGGAGACCCAGTACTTC.